These 30 T cell receptor beta chains came from one sample sequenced in a study of patients and donors after allogeneic stem cell transplantation. TCRdb re-called the RT-PCR reads through MiXCR, storing one row per CDR3 protein. The profile shows more than 150,000 distinct CDR3 sequences, around two fifths of them singletons. Material for sequencing was blood, either unsorted or a sorted T cell fraction (not recorded which). The receptor source for this set is a human donor who was either an allogeneic HSCT recipient or a stem cell or donor lymphocyte infusion donor (not recorded which). It is not recorded whose cells these are; they may come from a transplant donor.

This clonotype was picked up a small number of times. This sequence joins TRBV7-2 and TRBJ2-2; D possibly corresponds to TRBD2 (5 bases). In germline, CDR1 is SGHTA, CDR2 FQGNSA. Trimming removed 3 bases at V and 0 bases at J, with 8 bases between. This CDR3 comprises 15 residues. CDR3 region: CASSFLAANTGELFF. CDR3 coding DNA: TGTGCCAGCAGCTTCCTAGCTGCGAACACCGGGGAGCTGTTTTTT.

The gene calls are TRBV13 and TRBJ2-1; unclear D gene. The length of the CDR3 is 14 residues. The V end lost 2 bases, the J end lost 7 bases, and 12 bases lay between the germline ends. Germline CDR1 and CDR2: PRHDT and FYEKMQ (reference sequence). CDR3 nucleotide sequence: TGTGCCAGCAGCTTATATACCCGTCCGAATGAGCAGTTCTTC. It yields the protein CASSLYTRPNEQFF. Together with reference TRBV13 and TRBJ2-1, the CDR3 gives the full variable domain: AAGVIQSPRHLIKEKRETATLKCYPIPRHDTVYWYQQGPGQDPQFLISFYEKMQSDKGSIPDRFSAQQFSDYHSELNMSSLELGDSALYFCASSLYTRPNEQFFGPGTRLTVL.

CDR3 DNA: TGCAGTGCGCCAGGGGAGTACTATGGCTACACCTTC. It codes for CSAPGEYYGYTF. V usage is TRBV20-1 and J usage is TRBJ1-2; TRBD1 is a possible D gene (6 bases). Germline values: CDR1 DFQATT, CDR2 SNEGSKA (reference sequence). V shed 6 bases and J shed 3 bases, with 11 bases lying between them. There are 12 residues in the CDR3.

The rearrangement joins TRBV24-1 to TRBJ2-1; no reliable D call. Germline assignment: CDR1 KGHDR and CDR2 SFDVKD. V lost 4 bases and J lost 4, with 10 bases in between. CDR3 length: 14 residues. The CDR3 protein is CATSDVYSYNEQFF. Here the CDR3 DNA reads TGTGCCACCAGTGACGTCTACTCTTACAATGAGCAGTTCTTC.

This clonotype was observed a few times. The rearrangement joins TRBV11-2 to TRBJ2-1, with D unresolved. The CDR3 is made up of 12 amino acids. Germline CDR1 SGHAT, CDR2 FQNNGV. V was cut by 2 bases and J by 7 bases, with 6 bases left in between. The CDR3 loop reads CASSLTQNEQFF. The CDR3 DNA follows: TGTGCCAGCAGCTTAACTCAGAATGAGCAGTTCTTC. The full variable domain, completed using reference TRBV11-2 and TRBJ2-1, is EAGVAQSPRYKIIEKRQSVAFWCNPISGHATLYWYQQILGQGPKLLIQFQNNGVVDDSQLPKDRFSAERLKGVDSTLKIQPAKLEDSAVYLCASSLTQNEQFFGPGTRLTVL.

The rearrangement links TRBV18 to TRBJ2-1, with D uncertain. Germline CDR1 and CDR2: KGHSH and LQKENI. V lost 3 bases and J lost 9, with 12 bases in between. The CDR3 runs 13 residues. CDR3 region: CASSPGSRREQFF. The CDR3 coding sequence is TGTGCCAGCTCACCTGGGTCGCGGCGTGAGCAGTTCTTC.

This clonotype has more than one count but fewer than ten. The V call is TRBV4-3, the J call TRBJ1-5; TRBD1 aligns across 7 bases. The trim removed 0 bases at V and 6 bases at J, leaving 8 bases unmatched. The length of the CDR3 is 16 residues. From germline, CDR1 is LGHNA and CDR2 YSLEER. As DNA, the CDR3 is TGCGCCAGCAGCCAAGATCGAGGGGGCGCGGGTCAGCCCCAGCATTTT. Protein sequence: CASSQDRGGAGQPQHF.

The V and J genes are TRBV5-6 and TRBJ2-2, with D possibly TRBD1 on 7 matching bases. From germline, CDR1 is SGHDT and CDR2 YYEEEE. The V gene lost 1 base and the J gene lost 14 bases, with 12 bases spanning the gap. The CDR3 is 12 amino acids. The DNA for the CDR3 is TGTGCCAGCAGCTTGTACAGGGGAGGACTGTTTTTT. Translated: CASSLYRGGLFF.

CDR3 DNA sequence: TGTGCCAGCAGCTTTAAATTCAGGGGGCGCGGGAAATCCGGAAACACCATATATTTT. It codes for CASSFKFRGRGKSGNTIYF. The chain uses TRBV7-6 and TRBJ1-3; 8 bases map to TRBD1. The CDR3 extends over 19 amino acids. The V gene end was trimmed by 3 bases and the J gene end by 4 bases; junction bases not matched to a gene: 17. Looked up from germline, CDR1 is SGHVS and CDR2 is FNYEAQ.

This clonotype was recorded a few times. The chain recombines TRBV25-1 with TRBJ1-2; D is unclear. V was clipped by 3 bases and J by 4 bases, with 3 bases between them. The CDR3 has 11 amino acids. Germline V gene sequence: CDR1 MGHDK, CDR2 SYGVNS. The chain's CDR3 is CASSDPYGYTF. DNA for the CDR3: TGTGCCAGCAGTGATCCCTATGGCTACACCTTC.

The chain uses TRBV29-1 and TRBJ1-2; unclear D gene. The CDR3 covers 11 residues. In germline, CDR1 is SQVTM, CDR2 ANQGSEA. V lost 2 bases to trimming and J lost 8 bases, with 9 bases between them. Here the CDR3 reads CSVENRGGYTF. The CDR3 DNA reads TGCAGCGTTGAAAACAGAGGCGGCTACACCTTC.

The chain is built from TRBV12-3 or TRBV12-4 and TRBJ1-3, with D possibly TRBD1 on 6 matching bases. Trimming stripped 4 bases from V and 3 bases from J, with 16 bases between. This CDR3 region has 16 residues. The CDR3 reads CASSSKGGNYGNTIYF. In DNA, the CDR3 is TGTGCCAGCAGTTCAAAAGGGGGGAATTATGGAAACACCATATATTTT.

This sequence joins TRBV12-3 or TRBV12-4 and TRBJ2-1; the D is unclear. The germline V and J ends were trimmed by 5 bases and 2 bases, with 7 bases remaining between them. This CDR3 is built from 13 residues. CDR3 loop: CASSLTAYNEQFF. The CDR3 coding sequence is TGTGCCAGCAGTCTTACAGCCTACAATGAGCAGTTCTTC.

This clonotype was observed at least ten times. The chain carries TRBV10-3 and TRBJ2-1; 14 bases match TRBD2. With V trimmed by 8 bases and J by 4 bases, 10 bases remained unmatched. Germline V gives CDR1 ENHRY, CDR2 SYGVKD. The CDR3 length is 17 residues. CDR3 nucleotide sequence: TGTGCCATCGGAGCGACTAGCGGGAGGGCCGGTTACAATGAGCAGTTCTTC. Translation gives CAIGATSGRAGYNEQFF.

The rearrangement joins TRBV12-3 or TRBV12-4 to TRBJ1-2; D remains ambiguous. Trimming pared 1 base from V and 12 bases from J, leaving 6 bases between. The CDR3 spans 10 residues. CDR3 sequence reads: CASSLGGDTF. CDR3 coding DNA: TGTGCCAGCAGTTTAGGGGGAGACACCTTC.

This clonotype was detected a few times. Its ends do not fully match the called genes, so a read error is possible. The chain carries TRBV5-1 and TRBJ1-1; no firm D call. The CDR3 extends over 14 amino acids. Looked up from germline, CDR1 is SGHRS and CDR2 is YFSETQ. For the CDR3, the DNA is TGTGCCAGCAGTTTGGTGGCAGCGAACACTGAAGCTTTCTTT. It translates to CASSLVAANTEAFF. Complete variable domain (other parts from reference TRBV5-1 and TRBJ1-1): KAGVTQTPRYLIKTRGQQVTLSCSPISGHRSVSWYQQTPGQGLQFLFEYFSETQRNKGNFPGRFSGRQFSNSRSEMNVSTLELGDSALYLCASSLVAANTEAFFGQGTRLTVV.

The sample holds a few counts of this clonotype. The J gene is TRBJ1-2, the V gene TRBV9, with 7 nucleotides matching TRBD1. Trimming took 3 bases from V and 8 from J; bases not matched to a gene: 13. The CDR3 totals 15 residues. Germline V gene sequence: CDR1 SGDLS, CDR2 YYNGEE. This CDR3 reads CASSDGLRQGEGYTF. In nucleotides, the CDR3 is TGTGCCAGCAGCGACGGCTTAAGGCAGGGGGAAGGCTACACCTTC.

This sequence joins TRBV14 and TRBJ2-7; D unclear. The V end lost 2 bases, the J end lost 2 bases, and 13 bases lay between the germline ends. The CDR3 is made up of 15 amino acids. From germline, CDR1 is SGHDN and CDR2 FVKESK. CDR3 protein: CASSQQELGPYEQYF. CDR3 sequence (DNA): TGTGCCAGCAGCCAACAGGAGCTTGGGCCCTACGAGCAGTACTTC. Supplemented by reference TRBV14 and TRBJ2-7, the full variable domain reads EAGVTQFPSHSVIEKGQTVTLRCDPISGHDNLYWYRRVMGKEIKFLLHFVKESKQDESGMPNNRFLAERTGGTYSTLKVQPAELEDSGVYFCASSQQELGPYEQYFGPGTRLTVT.

The V and J genes are TRBV19 and TRBJ1-1; 8 nucleotides match TRBD1. This CDR3 is 17 amino acids long. J gave up 2 bases and V 1 base, and 9 bases lay outside the gene matches. Germline CDR1 is LNHDA and CDR2 is SQIVND (reference sequence). The CDR3 bases are TGTGCCAGTAGTATAGGGACAGGGAGGACAATCAACACTGAAGCTTTCTTT. Its translation: CASSIGTGRTINTEAFF. Full variable domain (rest looked up from reference TRBV19 and TRBJ1-1): DGGITQSPKYLFRKEGQNVTLSCEQNLNHDAMYWYRQDPGQGLRLIYYSQIVNDFQKGDIAEGYSVSREKKESFPLTVTSAQKNPTAFYLCASSIGTGRTINTEAFFGQGTRLTVV.

CDR3 loop: CASSLEGLNYGYTF. As DNA, the CDR3 is TGTGCCAGCAGCTTAGAGGGGCTAAACTATGGCTACACCTTC. The V gene is TRBV7-2, the J gene TRBJ1-2; perhaps TRBD1 as D (5 bases). The CDR3 sequence is 14 residues long. Deletions cut 1 base from V and 2 bases from J, with 8 bases between. Per the germline V gene, CDR1 is SGHTA and CDR2 is FQGNSA. The whole variable domain, remainder taken from reference TRBV7-2 and TRBJ1-2, is GAGVSQSPSNKVTEKGKDVELRCDPISGHTALYWYRQSLGQGLEFLIYFQGNSAPDKSGLPSDRFSAERTGGSVSTLTIQRTQQEDSAVYLCASSLEGLNYGYTFGSGTRLTVV.

This clonotype was seen only a few times. The chain is built from TRBV5-6 and TRBJ1-1; D uncertain. CDR3 length: 15 amino acids. V was cut by 0 bases and J by 0 bases, with 9 bases left in between. Germline assignment: CDR1 SGHDT and CDR2 YYEEEE. CDR3 in DNA: TGTGCCAGCAGCTTGGCGACTGGGTTGAACACTGAAGCTTTCTTT. This gives the protein CASSLATGLNTEAFF.

The sample holds a few counts of this clonotype. The chain combines TRBV29-1 with TRBJ2-1, with D tentatively TRBD2 (6 bases). V lost 6 bases to trimming and J lost 10 bases, with 19 bases between them. The CDR3 totals 13 residues. Per germline, CDR1 SQVTM and CDR2 ANQGSEA. CDR3 bases: TGCAGCGTAAGGGAGACTAGTCATTGGGAGCAGTTCTTC. Translation: CSVRETSHWEQFF.

The chain carries TRBV7-7 and TRBJ1-1; D call uncertain. Germline CDR1 and CDR2: SSHAT and FNYEAQ (reference sequence). V lost 5 bases, J lost 2 bases, and 9 bases lay in between. This CDR3 has 13 amino acids. The CDR3 coding sequence is TGTGCCAGCAGCGACAAGATCAACACTGAAGCTTTCTTT. It codes for CASSDKINTEAFF.

The chain uses TRBV4-1 and TRBJ2-7; D remains ambiguous. This CDR3 has 14 amino acids. Trimming removed 2 bases at V and 4 bases at J, with 12 bases between. Germline CDR1 reads MGHRA; CDR2 reads YSYEKL. The CDR3 loop reads CASSQTGLIYEQYF. The CDR3 DNA is TGCGCCAGCAGCCAAACCGGCTTAATTTACGAGCAGTACTTC.

This rearrangement joins TRBV19 to TRBJ1-1; D is possibly TRBD1 (5 bases). The CDR3 extends over 14 amino acids. Per germline, CDR1 LNHDA and CDR2 SQIVND (reference sequence). The ends were cut back, 3 bases at V and 3 bases at J, with 11 bases in the middle. In DNA form, the CDR3 reads TGTGCCAGTAGTATGCGAGGGGCTGACACTGAAGCTTTCTTT. This codes for CASSMRGADTEAFF.

The J gene is TRBJ2-7, the V gene TRBV20-1, with 7 bases fitting TRBD2. The CDR3 spans 12 residues. CDR1 DFQATT and CDR2 SNEGSKA come from the germline V gene (reference sequence). Trimming cost V 6 bases and J 2 bases; bases outside gene matches: 4. CDR3 region: CSAGGPAYEQYF. The CDR3 nucleotides read TGCAGTGCGGGAGGGCCCGCCTACGAGCAGTACTTC.

The genes are TRBV20-1 and TRBJ1-5; D call uncertain. V lost 4 bases to trimming and J lost 1 base, with 14 bases between them. The CDR3 consists of 15 residues. CDR1 DFQATT and CDR2 SNEGSKA come from the germline V gene (reference sequence). CDR3 in amino acids: CSAIYGKISNQPQHF. The CDR3, as DNA: TGCAGTGCTATATATGGGAAGATAAGCAATCAGCCCCAGCATTTT.

The J gene is TRBJ1-3, the V gene TRBV9; the D is unclear. V was trimmed by 4 bases and J by 8 bases, leaving 16 bases between them. The germline gives CDR1 SGDLS, CDR2 YYNGEE. This CDR3 is 14 amino acids long. In nucleotides, the CDR3 is TGTGCCAGCAGCCCTGACGGGGAGGAGGACACCATATATTTT. It is translated as CASSPDGEEDTIYF.

V and J are TRBV4-2 and TRBJ1-1, with TRBD1 matching over 9 bases. The CDR3 contains 15 residues. V was pared by 1 base and J by 6 bases, with 6 bases of the junction left unmatched. In germline, CDR1 is LGHNA, CDR2 YNFKEQ. The CDR3 sequence: CASSQVTGGDPEAFF. For the CDR3, the DNA is TGTGCCAGCAGCCAAGTGACAGGGGGTGACCCTGAAGCTTTCTTT.

The CDR3 DNA sequence: TGTGCCAGCAGCTCCGGTACAGGGTTTCACTATGGCTACACCTTC. Its translation: CASSSGTGFHYGYTF. V is TRBV7-2 and J is TRBJ1-2, with D perhaps matching TRBD1 (6 bases). Trimming took off 4 bases at V and 3 bases at J, with 15 bases between the two ends. The CDR3 length is 15 residues. CDR1 SGHTA and CDR2 FQGNSA come from the germline V gene.